This T cell receptor beta chain was profiled in a study of blood T cell repertoires in COVID-19. The J segment lost 7 bases and the V segment lost 3 bases, leaving 14 bases of the junction unmatched. Germline V lookup: CDR1 SGHTA, CDR2 FQGTGA. The CDR3 has 16 amino acids. The method was immunoSEQ multiplex PCR; TCRdb's version includes in-frame clones alone and lacks a portion of them. This sample has roughly 140,000 clones, with 80% to 90% found just once. The rearrangement links TRBV7-3 to TRBJ1-2; 7 bases map to TRBD1. The TCR sequence derives from a woman aged 80 or over with acute or convalescent COVID-19. Sample: peripheral blood. The DNA of the CDR3 is TGTGCCAGCAGCTTTCGGTTAAGTCAGCAGGGGGGTGGCTACACCTTC. Translated, it gives CASSFRLSQQGGGYTF. The variable domain in full, with the rest retrieved from reference TRBV7-3 and TRBJ1-2, is GAGVSQTPSNKVTEKGKYVELRCDPISGHTALYWYRQSLGQGPEFLIYFQGTGAADDSGLPNDRFFAVRPEGSVSTLKIQRTERGDSAVYLCASSFRLSQQGGGYTFGSGTRLTVV.